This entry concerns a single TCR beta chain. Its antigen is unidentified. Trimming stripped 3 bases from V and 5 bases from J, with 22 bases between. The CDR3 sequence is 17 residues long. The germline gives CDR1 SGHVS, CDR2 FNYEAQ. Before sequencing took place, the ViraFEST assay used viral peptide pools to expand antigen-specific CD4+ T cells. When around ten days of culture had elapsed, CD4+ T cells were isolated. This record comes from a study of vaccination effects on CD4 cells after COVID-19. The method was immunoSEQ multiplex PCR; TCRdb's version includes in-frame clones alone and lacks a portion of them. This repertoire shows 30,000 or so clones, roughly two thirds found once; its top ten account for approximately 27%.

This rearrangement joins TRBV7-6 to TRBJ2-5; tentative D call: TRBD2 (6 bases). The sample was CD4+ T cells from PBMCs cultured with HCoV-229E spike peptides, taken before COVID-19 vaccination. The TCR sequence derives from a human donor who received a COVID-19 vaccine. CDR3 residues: CASSLLQGTFARETQYF. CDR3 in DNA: TGTGCCAGCAGCTTGCTCCAAGGGACTTTCGCGAGGGAGACCCAGTACTTC.